The entry that follows covers one TCR beta chain sequence. The antigen is not known. The sample originates from a study of cytomegalovirus exposure and HLA in healthy donors. Study-level findings and limits: Evidence from a later analysis indicated that most CMV-associated TCR beta chains looked HLA-restricted. Association of a missense DCLRE1C variant with TCR beta V- and J-gene trimming was reported in a later analysis.

The primer mix had 60 Vbeta and 13 Jbeta primers. The method was immunoSEQ multiplex PCR; TCRdb's version includes in-frame clones alone and lacks a portion of them. The sample includes 150,000 to 200,000 clones, about 81% seen only once; the top ten take roughly 2%. The source of this sequence is a woman younger than 45 in good health and CMV-seronegative. Sequencing was done on a sample of PBMCs.

CDR3 DNA sequence: TGTGCCAGCAGTGGACAGGGATCGAACACCGGGGAGCTGTTTTTT. Protein product: CASSGQGSNTGELFF. The rearrangement uses TRBV2 and TRBJ2-2; 7 positions match TRBD1. CDR1 and CDR2 (germline): SNHLY, FYNNEI. Losses at the gene ends were 4 bases for V and 0 bases for J; bases not matched to a gene: 2. This CDR3 has 15 residues.